The sequence of this T cell receptor (beta chain) was determined in a study of immune evolution from preneoplasia to lung adenocarcinoma. In germline, CDR1 is SNHLY, CDR2 FYNNEI. The V end was cut by 6 bases, the J end by 4 bases, with 13 bases between. This CDR3 has 14 amino acids. Study results and limitations: Normal lung had highest clonality; later lesions appeared denser, more diverse. From normal lung to invasive adenocarcinoma, top clone frequencies appeared to decrease.

The table came from immunoSEQ multiplex PCR; TCRdb's copy has only in-frame clones and leaves some out. The table shows roughly 2,700 clones, with around 81% occurring only once. For this clone: Its antigen is undetermined.

Between the mid-2010s and the late 2010s, patients underwent resection in Japan or China. This TCR was recovered from a person aged 55 to 79 with lung adenocarcinoma. The sequenced material came from FFPE adjacent normal lung tissue. V and J are TRBV2 and TRBJ2-1, with D possibly TRBD1 on 6 matching bases. The CDR3 region is CASRTPGQYNEQFF. As DNA, the CDR3 is TGTGCCAGCAGGACCCCGGGACAATACAATGAGCAGTTCTTC.